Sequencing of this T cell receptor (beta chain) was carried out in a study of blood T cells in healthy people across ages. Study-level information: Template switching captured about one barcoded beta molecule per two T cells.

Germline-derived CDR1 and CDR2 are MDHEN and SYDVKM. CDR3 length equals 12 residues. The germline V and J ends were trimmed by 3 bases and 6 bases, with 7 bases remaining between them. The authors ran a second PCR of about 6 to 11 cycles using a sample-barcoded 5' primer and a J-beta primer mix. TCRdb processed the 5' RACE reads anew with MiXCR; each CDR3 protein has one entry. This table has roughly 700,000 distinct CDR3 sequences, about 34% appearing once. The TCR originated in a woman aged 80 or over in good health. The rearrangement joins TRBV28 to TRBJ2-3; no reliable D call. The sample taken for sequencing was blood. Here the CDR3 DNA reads TGTGCCAGCAGTTTCATAGAGGATACGCAGTATTTT. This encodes CASSFIEDTQYF.